These T cell receptor beta chains were read from a single sample in a study of T cell responses to AZD1222 COVID-19 vaccine. Assay: immunoSEQ multiplex PCR; the TCRdb copy retains only in-frame clones and omits some. There are tens of thousands of clones in the sample; 80% to 85% occur only once, and about 3.1% lies in the top ten. The source material was peripheral blood, sampled on day 0 of AZD1222 vaccination. These receptors were taken from an adult in good health. Both conserved end residues are trimmed from each CDR3.

CDR3,length,V
ASSTGVQLSYGYT,13,TRBV19
ASSTSGLAIAF,11,TRBV19
ASSLSQGPGNEQF,13,TRBV27
ASSVEREGGDTQY,13,TRBV9
ASRQFGSRNQPQH,13,TRBV12-2
AWSGELPTTNEKLF,14,TRBV30
SASLSGISNEQF,12,TRBV20-1
SVEGLAYNEQF,11,TRBV29-1
ATSDPGTQNTDTQY,14,TRBV24-1
ASSPAGGAGVGDTQY,15,TRBV18
ASSITGTRKDIQY,13,TRBV19
ASSEPYKGNTEAF,13,TRBV6-1
AWRPWDRAGTEAF,13,TRBV30
ASRPQYQETQY,11,TRBV25-1
AIREDRTSYNEQF,13,TRBV10-3
ASSPSRQGVYGYT,13,TRBV3-1/TRBV3-2
ASSATSPGGQETQY,14,TRBV9
SVEGSATNEKLF,12,TRBV29-1
ASSVERTEAF,10,TRBV2
ASSRDYEQY,9,TRBV7-2
ASSLRLAGGVDEQF,14,TRBV27
ASSLPRANTDTQY,13,TRBV7-2
ASSTGQQETQY,11,TRBV18
ASSQSTSVDGYT,12,TRBV11-2